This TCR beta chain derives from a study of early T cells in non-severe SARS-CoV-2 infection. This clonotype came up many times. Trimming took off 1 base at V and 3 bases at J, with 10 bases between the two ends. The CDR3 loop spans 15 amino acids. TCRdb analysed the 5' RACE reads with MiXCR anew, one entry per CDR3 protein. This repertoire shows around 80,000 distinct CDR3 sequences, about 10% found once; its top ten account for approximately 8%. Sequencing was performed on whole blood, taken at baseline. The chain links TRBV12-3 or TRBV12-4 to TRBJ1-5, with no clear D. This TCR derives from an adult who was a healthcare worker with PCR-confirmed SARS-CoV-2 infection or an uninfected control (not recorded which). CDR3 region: CASSLVYPDNQPQHF. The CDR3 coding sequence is TGTGCCAGCAGTTTAGTTTACCCTGACAATCAGCCCCAGCATTTT.